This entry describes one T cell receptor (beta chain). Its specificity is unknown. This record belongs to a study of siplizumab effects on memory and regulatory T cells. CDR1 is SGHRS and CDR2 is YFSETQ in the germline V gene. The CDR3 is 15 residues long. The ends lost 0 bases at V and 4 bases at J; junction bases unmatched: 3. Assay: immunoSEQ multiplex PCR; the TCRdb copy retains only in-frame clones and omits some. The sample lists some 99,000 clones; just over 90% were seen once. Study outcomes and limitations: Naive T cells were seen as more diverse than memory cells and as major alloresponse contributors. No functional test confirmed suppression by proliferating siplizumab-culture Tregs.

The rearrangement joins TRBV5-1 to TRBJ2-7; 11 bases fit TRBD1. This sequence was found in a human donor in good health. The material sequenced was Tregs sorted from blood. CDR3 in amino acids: CASSLGGQGAYEQYF. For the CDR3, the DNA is TGCGCCAGCAGCTTGGGCGGACAGGGGGCTTACGAGCAGTACTTC.